This TCR beta chain was retrieved from a study of Ad26.COV2.S vaccination and SARS-CoV-2 variants. Produced via immunoSEQ multiplex PCR; TCRdb's table is partial and in-frame only. The sample yields roughly 380,000 clones, approximately 87% seen once. Findings and caveats of the study: Following vaccination, spike-specific CD8+ and CD4+ T cell responses reportedly exhibited substantial breadth. The study found similar non-spike TCR breadth in vaccine and placebo recipients.

Remarks on this clone: Its antigen remains unknown.

The CDR3 contains 17 residues. Trimming stripped 4 bases from V and 1 base from J, with 20 bases between. In germline, CDR1 is SGDLS, CDR2 YYNGEE. Treatment: over 15 received Ad26.COV2.S at low or high dose, single or two shots; about 5 received placebo; per-sample allocation not given. Samples analyzed were those drawn on day 63 after the first vaccine or placebo injection. Within Boston, the person who donated was an adult of 18-55 years. The V and J genes are TRBV9 and TRBJ1-1, with D perhaps TRBD1 (5 bases). This TCR was recovered from a person between 18 and 59 years old who received the Ad26.COV2.S COVID-19 vaccine or a placebo. The sample here was peripheral blood, taken in a trial of Ad26.COV2.S vaccine versus placebo. The CDR3 DNA reads TGTGCCAGCAGCCATCCCTTGGGGGGACTCGGGAACACTGAAGCTTTCTTT. It is translated as CASSHPLGGLGNTEAFF.